This is a list of T cell receptor beta chains from one sample in a study of blood T cell repertoires in COVID-19. Some clones are missing from TCRdb's copy, which holds only in-frame ones; the method was immunoSEQ multiplex PCR. The data hold about 440,000 clones, with about 90% observed a single time. The sequenced sample consisted of PBMCs or T cells enriched from blood (not recorded which). The receptors derive from a man between 18 and 29 years old who had recovered from COVID-19. Both conserved end residues are part of each CDR3. Each record gives: V gene, CDR3 length, clone size, CDR3 protein. A row's size may be missing; if present it is once, few, many or a size class.

>TRBV27|16|NA
CASSHNSGSYNSPLHF
>TRBV6-1|14|NA
CASSEHRGAGELFF
>TRBV11-2|15|NA
CASSSGQTLTDTQYF
>TRBV29-1|14|NA
CSVVEGVVGGELFF
>TRBV7-9|18|NA
CASSFKREALIFTDTQYF
>TRBV7-9|12|NA
CASSSEVGELFF
>TRBV28|13|NA
CASSLDSTYEQYF
>TRBV27|17|NA
CASSMGLSSSYNSPLHF
>TRBV2|12|NA
CASSEEASSRYF
>TRBV27|13|once
CASSTGQGYGYTF
>TRBV15|13|NA
CATSRDRADEQYF
>TRBV28|15|NA
CASSQGTVVNEKLFF
>TRBV28|17|NA
CASSQFTAGRSGNTIYF
>TRBV18|14|NA
CASSEGAAKNIQYF
>TRBV3-1/TRBV3-2|17|NA
CASSQVQGRLYQSEAFF
>TRBV5-8|14|NA
CASSRGQQNTEAFF
>TRBV28|13|few
CASRGTGTGELFF
>TRBV5-1|15|NA
CASSQTSGLYNEQFF
>TRBV18|13|NA
CASSPDSNTEAFF
>TRBV2|15|NA
CASSRSGSSADTQYF
>TRBV20-1|12|NA
CSASIQSYEQYF
>TRBV3-1/TRBV3-2|17|NA
CASSPPRRTGDTGELFF
>TRBV5-1|15|NA
CASSSNLAATDTQYF
>TRBV10-3|13|NA
CAISNRGRHEAFF
>TRBV15|15|NA
CATSRDPGLEETQYF
>TRBV2|15|NA
CASSVGQGGAYEQYF
>TRBV27|16|NA
CASSSGYPTRNYGYTF
>TRBV28|11|NA
CASSFGSPLHF
>TRBV7-9|19|NA
CASSSPPGRASGRLDGYTF
>TRBV3-1/TRBV3-2|13|NA
CASLAGGGETQYF
>TRBV6-5|13|NA
CASTLGGPRGYTF
>TRBV19|15|NA
CASSIMSQGPYEQYF
>TRBV5-1|13|NA
CASFDKANTEAFF
>TRBV2|14|NA
CASSMRGIAGELFF
>TRBV24-1|13|NA
CATSGFRDSPQHF
>TRBV12-3/TRBV12-4|13|NA
CASSGDRGEKLFF